This entry is about one TCR beta chain. This sample stems from a study of blood T cell repertoires in COVID-19. Grouping used clinical history reported by participants in a survey and questionnaire. Symptom resolution, clearance, or two negative PCRs marked the recovered donors of Cohort 3. Some clones are missing from TCRdb's copy, which holds only in-frame ones; the method was immunoSEQ multiplex PCR. The data contain approximately 300,000 clones, approximately 90% of them singletons. The length of the CDR3 is 17 residues. The V and J ends lost 1 base and 5 bases, in that order; junction bases with no gene match: 8. Germline lookup yields CDR1 SGHAT and CDR2 FQNNGV.

The sample consisted of PBMCs or T cells enriched from blood (not recorded which). The receptor's source is a man aged 25 to 40 who had recovered from COVID-19. The chain carries TRBV11-2 and TRBJ2-5, with 12 bases aligning to TRBD1. The CDR3 DNA follows: TGTGCCAGCAGCTTAGTAGGGACAGGGGGCGCGGGGGAGACCCAGTACTTC. As protein: CASSLVGTGGAGETQYF. Variable domain in full (rest from reference TRBV11-2 and TRBJ2-5): EAGVAQSPRYKIIEKRQSVAFWCNPISGHATLYWYQQILGQGPKLLIQFQNNGVVDDSQLPKDRFSAERLKGVDSTLKIQPAKLEDSAVYLCASSLVGTGGAGETQYFGPGTRLLVL.